A selection of T cell receptor beta chains follows, all from one sample in a study of cytomegalovirus exposure and HLA in healthy donors. Sequencing used immunoSEQ multiplex PCR; TCRdb keeps in-frame clones, though not all of them. The sample has roughly 220,000 clones; approximately 80% are singletons. The source material was PBMCs. These receptor sequences come from a man younger than 45 in good health and CMV-seronegative. CDR3s include the opening cysteine and the closing phenylalanine or tryptophan. Fields, in order: clone size, D gene, J gene, V gene, CDR3 protein, CDR3 DNA. A D gene is named only where the DNA matches it firmly. Clone size is given for some rows only: seen once, a few or many times, or a class if the clone is expanded.

>once|NA|TRBJ1-2|TRBV5-4
CASSLGGGGNYGYTF
TGTGCCAGCAGCTTGGGCGGGGGGGGCAACTATGGCTACACCTTC
>NA|NA|TRBJ1-1|TRBV5-1
CASSLLKNTEAFF
TGCGCCAGCAGTCTACTCAAGAACACTGAAGCTTTCTTT
>once|NA|TRBJ1-1|TRBV6-5
CATRGVNTEAFF
TGTGCCACCCGCGGGGTGAACACTGAAGCTTTCTTT
>NA|NA|TRBJ1-2|TRBV29-1
CSVARDGGVGGYTF
TGCAGCGTGGCTCGGGACGGCGGGGTCGGAGGCTACACCTTC
>NA|TRBD1|TRBJ1-2|TRBV6-5
CASSYSGTGYNGYTF
TGTGCCAGCAGTTACTCGGGGACAGGGTATAACGGCTACACCTTC
>NA|TRBD1|TRBJ2-7|TRBV10-2
CASRDRVSSYEQYF
TGCGCCAGCCGAGACAGGGTAAGCTCCTACGAGCAGTACTTC
>NA|NA|TRBJ2-5|TRBV7-9
CASSHIARGETQYF
TGTGCCAGCAGCCATATAGCACGCGGGGAGACCCAGTACTTC
>NA|NA|TRBJ2-7|TRBV5-4
CASSLPQDYEQYF
TGTGCCAGCAGCTTGCCACAAGACTACGAGCAGTACTTC
>NA|NA|TRBJ1-5|TRBV19
CASSTRLPGGHQPQHF
TGTGCCAGTAGTACTCGACTTCCCGGGGGACATCAGCCCCAGCATTTT
>NA|TRBD2|TRBJ2-3|TRBV27
CASRTSGGSTDTQYF
TGTGCCAGCAGGACTAGCGGGGGTAGCACAGATACGCAGTATTTT
>NA|NA|TRBJ1-6|TRBV9
CASSPNPGGGLRYF
TGTGCCAGCAGCCCAAACCCCGGGGGAGGCCTAAGGTACTTT
>NA|NA|TRBJ2-3|TRBV10-2
CASSEFYTDTQYF
TGCGCCAGCAGTGAGTTTTACACAGATACGCAGTATTTT